The 5 T cell receptor beta chains below come from one sample, sequenced in a study of OX40 agonist ivuxolimab in advanced cancers. Only in-frame clones appear in the TCRdb table, and some are missing; sequencing was by immunoSEQ multiplex PCR. The sample holds about 110,000 clones, about 91% seen once. The specimen comprised CD4+ or CD8+ T cells sorted from blood, sampled in a trial of the OX40 agonist ivuxolimab. Receptor source: an adult with an advanced solid tumor such as melanoma, head and neck, liver or kidney cancer.

The CDR3 loop is CSVDRESGGSDEQFF. Written as DNA, the CDR3 is TGCAGCGTTGATAGGGAGTCAGGGGGCTCGGATGAGCAGTTCTTC. The J gene is TRBJ2-1, the V gene TRBV29-1; TRBD1 matches 8 bases. The CDR3 is 15 amino acids. Looked up from germline, CDR1 is SQVTM and CDR2 is ANQGSEA. Trimming cost V 3 bases and J 8 bases; bases outside gene matches: 12.

CDR3 loop: CASSLPADTQYF. The DNA for the CDR3 is TGTGCCAGCAGCTTACCAGCGGATACGCAGTATTTT. The chain has TRBV7-6 and TRBJ2-3; no clear D gene. Germline CDR1 SGHVS, CDR2 FNYEAQ. The CDR3 loop spans 12 amino acids. Trimming took off 2 bases at V and 6 bases at J, with 6 bases between the two ends.

This chain uses TRBV27 with TRBJ2-7; 8 bases fit TRBD1. V dropped 6 bases and J dropped 1; count of bases not matched to a gene: 8. This CDR3 contains 15 residues. Germline CDR1 reads MNHEY; CDR2 reads SMNVEV (reference sequence). The CDR3 region is CASSRRQGISYEQYF. CDR3 DNA sequence: TGTGCCAGCAGCCGTAGACAGGGGATTTCCTACGAGCAGTACTTC.

The chain links TRBV5-1 to TRBJ2-1; D might be TRBD1 or TRBD2, each matching 6 bases. The CDR3 is made up of 14 amino acids. Trimming took 2 bases from V and 9 from J, leaving 15 bases between them. Germline assignment: CDR1 SGHRS and CDR2 YFSETQ. The CDR3: CASSLASGGLEQFF. Here the CDR3 DNA reads TGCGCCAGCAGCTTAGCCTCTGGGGGGCTTGAGCAGTTCTTC. The full variable domain, completed using reference TRBV5-1 and TRBJ2-1, is KAGVTQTPRYLIKTRGQQVTLSCSPISGHRSVSWYQQTPGQGLQFLFEYFSETQRNKGNFPGRFSGRQFSNSRSEMNVSTLELGDSALYLCASSLASGGLEQFFGPGTRLTVL.

CDR3 loop: CASSDPPGQGSYGYTF. In DNA, the CDR3 is TGTGCCAGCAGTGATCCTCCGGGACAGGGTTCCTATGGCTACACCTTC. The chain employs TRBV28 and TRBJ1-2; 9 bases are a match to TRBD1. The junction had 11 bases not matched to a gene; V was cut back by 5 bases and J by 4 bases. CDR3 length: 16 amino acids. Germline CDR1 reads MDHEN; CDR2 reads SYDVKM.